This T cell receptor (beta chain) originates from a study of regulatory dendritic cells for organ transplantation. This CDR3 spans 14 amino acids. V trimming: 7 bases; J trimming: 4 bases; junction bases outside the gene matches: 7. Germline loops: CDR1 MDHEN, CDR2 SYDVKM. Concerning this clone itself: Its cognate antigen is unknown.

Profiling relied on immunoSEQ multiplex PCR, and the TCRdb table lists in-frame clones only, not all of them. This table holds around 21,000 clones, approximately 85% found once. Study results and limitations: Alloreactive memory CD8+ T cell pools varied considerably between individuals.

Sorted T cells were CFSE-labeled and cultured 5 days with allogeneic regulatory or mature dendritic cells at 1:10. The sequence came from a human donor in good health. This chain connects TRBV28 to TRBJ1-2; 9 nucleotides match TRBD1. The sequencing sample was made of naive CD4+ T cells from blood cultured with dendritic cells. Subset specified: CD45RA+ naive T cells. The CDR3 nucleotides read TGTGCCAGCATTTCACGGGACAGGGTCTATGGCTACACCTTC. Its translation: CASISRDRVYGYTF.